Listed here is a single TCR beta chain. The target of this receptor is not known. The record has no base qualities; no much larger clone is one base away. The data originate from a study of neoadjuvant anti-PD-1 for oral cavity cancer (dated by TCRdb to about 2021). About the study as a whole: Before undergoing curative-intent surgical resection, most patients got three to four biweekly nivolumab doses at 3 mg/kg. The parent correlative cohort had 12 to 13 patients and a response rate of 33%. Responders were defined as patients with complete response, partial response or stable disease by RECIST 1.1; non-responders were defined as patients with progression. A fourth nivolumab dose was given around day 43 to patients without progression, and definitive surgical resection was performed in those patients on days 50-56. Points the paper makes about the study in general: Higher pretreatment blood Treg/Th17 ratios correlated with higher pretreatment blood TCRbeta clonality and lower post-treatment tumor TCRbeta clonality. After neoadjuvant nivolumab, T cell clonality (Gini index) in PBMCs was significantly higher in non-responders than in responders. TCR analyses included only three patients per response group, and the authors called for larger cohorts for validation.

The intended sense of this specimen's time point label: after neoadjuvant nivolumab, at surgical resection. None of the patients had received prior systemic or radiation treatment, and all were newly diagnosed with stage II-IVA oral cavity squamous cell carcinoma. The cohort consisted of patients with HPV-negative, locally advanced oral cavity squamous cell carcinoma. Peripheral blood mononuclear cells were analyzed directly and were not maintained or expanded in culture. The samples were drawn from a longitudinal correlative study tied to a single-arm phase II trial testing neoadjuvant nivolumab in oral cavity squamous cell carcinoma. Subject-matched pre- and post-treatment PBMCs and tumors from three responders and three non-responders were subjected to genomic DNA-based TCRbeta sequencing. Peripheral blood mononuclear cells were collected once before nivolumab treatment and again after treatment, at the time of surgery. The Maxwell RSC DNA from Cells kit was used to extract genomic DNA from PBMCs.

For deep sequencing, PBMC libraries mostly used around 0.45 ug of input genomic DNA, with six replicates for each sample. TCRbeta libraries were prepared with the immunoSEQ hsTCRbeta kit according to the manufacturer's instructions. The completed libraries were mixed into a single pool at 3 nM, then sequenced with an Illumina NovaSeq 6000 S4 flow cell. In the authors' own workflow: The immunoSEQ Analyzer handled quality control and preprocessing of the raw data. The analysis was restricted to productive rearrangements, with each unique CDR3 amino acid sequence defining a clonotype. Repertoire clonality was estimated as the Gini-Simpson index, which was calculated using the R package tcR. Gini indices were compared with Student's t test, and associations with tumor size change were assessed by Pearson correlation. TCRdb's version of the immuneACCESS table is confined to in-frame rearrangements and falls short of the full clone set. An unresolved V gene accounts for under half of the shortfall where checked; the remainder is of unknown origin. V and J calls and clone size are given by that table; D and trimming were obtained from the DNA. For this sample the table gives approximately 13,000 clones, of which 71% were detected only once. Around 3% of the sample comes from the top ten.

From its cysteine to its phenylalanine, the CDR3 spans 13 amino acids. CDR3 DNA is the only sequence kept; it has 39 bases, read in frame from the first base. Relative to germline, V is 1 base shorter and J is 4 bases shorter, with 7 bases between their ends. Via the germline V gene (reference sequence), CDR1 is MNHNY and CDR2 SVGAGI. The sample in question was PBMCs, obtained after nivolumab (anti-PD-1) treatment. The TCR was taken from a person aged 35-79 years with oral cavity squamous cell carcinoma. The V and J genes are TRBV6-6 and TRBJ2-5, with TRBD2 perhaps the D gene, on 6 matching bases. The CDR3 is CASSYYGGETQYF. In nucleotides, the sequence is TGTGCCAGCAGTTACTACGGGGGAGAGACCCAGTACTTC.